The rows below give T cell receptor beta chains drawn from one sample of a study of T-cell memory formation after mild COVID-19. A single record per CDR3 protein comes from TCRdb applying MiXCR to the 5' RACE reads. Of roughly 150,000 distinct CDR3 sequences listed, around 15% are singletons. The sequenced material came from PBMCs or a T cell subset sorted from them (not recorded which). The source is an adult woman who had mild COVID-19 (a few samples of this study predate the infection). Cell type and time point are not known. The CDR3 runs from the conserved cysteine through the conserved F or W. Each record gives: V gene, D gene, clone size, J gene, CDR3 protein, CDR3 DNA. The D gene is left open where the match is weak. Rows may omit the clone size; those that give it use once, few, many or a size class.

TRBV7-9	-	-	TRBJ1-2	CASSPGGGLNYGYTF	TGTGCCAGCAGCCCGGGAGGGGGGCTAAACTATGGCTACACCTTC
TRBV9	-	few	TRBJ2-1	CASSVEWGYNEQFF	TGTGCCAGCAGCGTAGAATGGGGTTACAATGAGCAGTTCTTC
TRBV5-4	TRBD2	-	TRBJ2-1	CASSSLAGPDAEQFF	TGTGCCAGCAGCTCGCTAGCGGGACCCGACGCTGAGCAGTTCTTC
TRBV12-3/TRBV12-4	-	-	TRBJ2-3	CASSSGRDTQYF	TGTGCCAGCAGCTCAGGTAGAGATACGCAGTATTTT
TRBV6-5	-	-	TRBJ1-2	CASSLAGPGGYTF	TGTGCCAGCAGTTTAGCAGGACCGGGTGGCTACACCTTC
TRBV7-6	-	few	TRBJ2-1	CASSFGALYNEQFF	TGTGCCAGCAGCTTCGGAGCCCTCTACAATGAGCAGTTCTTC
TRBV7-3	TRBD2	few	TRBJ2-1	CASSSPLAGGPNEQFF	TGTGCCAGCAGCTCCCCCCTAGCGGGAGGACCCAATGAGCAGTTCTTC
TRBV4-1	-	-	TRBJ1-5	CASSQDHPGSNQPQHF	TGCGCCAGCAGCCAAGATCACCCAGGGAGCAATCAGCCCCAGCATTTT
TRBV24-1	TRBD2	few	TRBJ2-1	CATSDPGLAQIDNEQFF	TGTGCCACCAGTGACCCCGGACTAGCCCAGATAGACAATGAGCAGTTCTTC
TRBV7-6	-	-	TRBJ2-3	CASSLFARERTDTQYF	TGTGCCAGCAGCTTATTCGCCCGGGAGCGCACAGATACGCAGTATTTT
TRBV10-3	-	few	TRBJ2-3	CAISEPGKATDTQYF	TGTGCCATCAGTGAGCCAGGAAAGGCCACAGATACGCAGTATTTT
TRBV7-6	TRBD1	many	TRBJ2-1	CASSLGQYNEQFF	TGTGCCAGCAGCTTGGGACAGTACAATGAGCAGTTCTTC
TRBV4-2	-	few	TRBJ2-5	CASSQGSGQETQYF	TGTGCCAGCAGCCAAGGTAGCGGACAAGAGACCCAGTACTTC
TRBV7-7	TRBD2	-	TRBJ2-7	CASTYGLAGGPLVEQYF	TGTGCCAGCACCTACGGACTAGCGGGGGGGCCGCTGGTAGAGCAGTACTTC
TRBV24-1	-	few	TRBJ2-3	CATSDLWDGTDTQYF	TGTGCCACCAGTGATTTGTGGGACGGCACAGATACGCAGTATTTT
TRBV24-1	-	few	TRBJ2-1	CATSDQHSTLSYNEQFF	TGTGCCACCAGTGATCAACACAGCACCCTATCCTACAATGAGCAGTTCTTC
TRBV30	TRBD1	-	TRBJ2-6	CAWDPGTGTGANVLTF	TGTGCCTGGGACCCCGGGACAGGGACTGGGGCCAACGTCCTGACTTTC
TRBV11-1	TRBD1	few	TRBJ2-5	CASSLATGQGETQYF	TGTGCCAGCAGCTTAGCGACGGGACAGGGAGAGACCCAGTACTTC
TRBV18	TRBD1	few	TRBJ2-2	CASSDGTGSTGELFF	TGTGCCAGCTCAGACGGGACAGGGTCCACCGGGGAGCTGTTTTTT
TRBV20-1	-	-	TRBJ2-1	CSARRSRTRAYNEQFF	TGCAGTGCTAGGCGGTCGCGGACCAGAGCCTACAATGAGCAGTTCTTC
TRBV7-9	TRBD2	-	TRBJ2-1	CASSLEAGGIYNEQFF	TGTGCCAGCAGCTTAGAAGCGGGAGGCATCTACAATGAGCAGTTCTTC
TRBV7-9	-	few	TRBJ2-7	CASSPREIGSYEQYF	TGTGCCAGCAGCCCCCGGGAGATAGGGTCCTACGAGCAGTACTTC
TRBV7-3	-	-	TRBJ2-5	CASSLGGGSQETQYF	TGTGCCAGCAGCTTAGGAGGGGGCTCCCAAGAGACCCAGTACTTC
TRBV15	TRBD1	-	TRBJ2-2	CATSASQDRATGELFF	TGTGCCACCAGCGCGTCCCAAGACAGGGCAACCGGGGAGCTGTTTTTT
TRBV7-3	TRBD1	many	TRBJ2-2	CASSFGRTQGNGELFF	TGTGCCAGCAGCTTTGGCCGAACACAGGGGAACGGGGAGCTGTTTTTT
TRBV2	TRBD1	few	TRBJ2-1	CASSGRQGQAYNEQFF	TGTGCCAGCAGTGGCCGACAGGGCCAAGCCTACAATGAGCAGTTCTTC
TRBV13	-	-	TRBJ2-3	CASSAWDPETDTQYF	TGTGCCAGCAGCGCCTGGGACCCAGAGACAGATACGCAGTATTTT
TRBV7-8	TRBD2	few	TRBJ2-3	CASSPPGLAIDTQYF	TGTGCCAGCAGCCCACCGGGACTAGCGATTGATACGCAGTATTTT
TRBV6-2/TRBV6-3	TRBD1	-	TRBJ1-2	CASSYPGQGVYGYTF	TGTGCCAGCAGTTACCCCGGACAGGGGGTCTATGGCTACACCTTC
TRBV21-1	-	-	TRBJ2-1	CASSKGEESDYNEQFF	TGTGCCAGCAGCAAAGGGGAGGAATCGGACTACAATGAGCAGTTCTTC
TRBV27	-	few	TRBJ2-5	CASSFKETQYF	TGTGCCAGCAGTTTTAAAGAGACCCAGTACTTC